Below are 9 T cell receptor beta chains sequenced from a single sample in a study of blood T cell repertoires in COVID-19. The data were produced by immunoSEQ multiplex PCR, yet TCRdb's version contains in-frame clones alone and is incomplete. The table shows 150,000 to 200,000 clones, with around 79% occurring only once. Sequencing was done on a sample of peripheral blood. Receptors originate from a middle-aged woman with COVID-19, enrolled during active disease.

This chain connects TRBV15 to TRBJ1-1; TRBD1 aligns across 8 bases. Losses at the gene ends were 5 bases for V and 2 bases for J; bases not matched to a gene: 4. This CDR3 spans 14 amino acids. The V gene's germline CDR1 is LNHNV and CDR2 YYDKDF (reference sequence). CDR3 loop: CATSRGQVNTEAFF. The CDR3 DNA is TGTGCCACCAGCCGGGGACAGGTTAACACTGAAGCTTTCTTT.

The chain recombines TRBV30 with TRBJ1-1; D is possibly TRBD1 (5 bases). CDR3 length: 13 amino acids. V shed 5 bases and J shed 0 bases, with 10 bases lying between them. Germline lookup yields CDR1 GTSNPN and CDR2 SVGIG (reference sequence). For the CDR3, the DNA is TGTGCCTGGTCTACAGGAATGAACACTGAAGCTTTCTTT. Residues: CAWSTGMNTEAFF.

This clone was seen just once. V is TRBV6-2 or TRBV6-3 and J is TRBJ2-3; TRBD1 is a possible D gene (5 bases). The length of the CDR3 is 13 residues. Germline V gene sequence: CDR1 MNHEY, CDR2 SVGEGT. Trimming removed 6 bases from V and 3 bases from J, with 10 bases in between. This CDR3 reads CASSDRSTDTQYF. The DNA for the CDR3 is TGTGCCAGCAGCGACAGATCAACAGATACGCAGTATTTT.

This chain links TRBV6-5 with TRBJ2-7, with 7 bases that match TRBD1. Germline-derived CDR1 and CDR2 are MNHEY and SVGAGI. The CDR3 extends over 12 amino acids. Trimming at V came to 6 bases and at J to 2 bases, leaving 1 base not matched to a gene. In DNA, the CDR3 is TGTGCCAGCAGGGACAGGCCCTACGAGCAGTACTTC. This gives the protein CASRDRPYEQYF.

The chain links TRBV5-1 to TRBJ1-3; TRBD1 might be the D (6 bases). The germline V gene encodes CDR1 SGHRS and CDR2 YFSETQ. V was pared by 1 base and J by 2 bases, with 7 bases between. The CDR3 runs to 14 residues. DNA of the CDR3: TGCGCCAGCAGCTTGCAGGGGACTGGAAACACCATATATTTT. Protein: CASSLQGTGNTIYF.

The chain combines TRBV29-1 with TRBJ2-3; a possible D gene is TRBD2 (6 bases). The CDR3 runs 13 residues. The germline V gene encodes CDR1 SQVTM and CDR2 ANQGSEA. V shed 4 bases and J shed 0 bases, with 8 bases lying between them. CDR3 coding DNA: TGCAGCGTTGCTAGCGCTAGCACAGATACGCAGTATTTT. Its protein is CSVASASTDTQYF.

The CDR3 nucleotides read TGTGCCAGTAGTCCCCCCCCCTCAGGGACAGGGAATCAGCCCCAGCATTTT. The encoded protein is CASSPPPSGTGNQPQHF. The gene calls are TRBV19 and TRBJ1-5; TRBD1 matches at 9 bases. Losses at the gene ends were 5 bases for V and 4 bases for J; bases not matched to a gene: 12. The length of the CDR3 is 17 residues. The germline gives CDR1 LNHDA, CDR2 SQIVND (reference sequence).

The V gene is TRBV6-5, the J gene TRBJ1-1; weak D call: TRBD1 (5 bases). This CDR3 contains 12 residues. Germline loops: CDR1 MNHEY, CDR2 SVGAGI. The V gene lost 4 bases and the J gene lost 3 bases, with 6 bases spanning the gap. The CDR3 sequence: CASSSGYTEAFF. The CDR3 nucleotides are TGTGCCAGCAGTTCAGGGTACACTGAAGCTTTCTTT.

The chain uses TRBV6-5 and TRBJ2-3; 9 positions match TRBD1. This CDR3 comprises 16 residues. From germline, CDR1 is MNHEY and CDR2 SVGAGI. The J segment lost 0 bases and the V segment lost 0 bases, leaving 1 base of the junction unmatched. The CDR3 DNA reads TGTGCCAGCAGTTACTCGACAGGGGGTAGCACAGATACGCAGTATTTT. Its translation is CASSYSTGGSTDTQYF.